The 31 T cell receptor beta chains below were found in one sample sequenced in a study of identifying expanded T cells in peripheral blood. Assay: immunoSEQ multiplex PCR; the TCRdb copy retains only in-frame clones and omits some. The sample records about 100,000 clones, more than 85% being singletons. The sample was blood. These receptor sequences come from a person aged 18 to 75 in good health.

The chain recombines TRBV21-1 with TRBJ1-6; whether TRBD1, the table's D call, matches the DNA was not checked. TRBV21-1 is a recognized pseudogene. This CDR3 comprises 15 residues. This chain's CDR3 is CASSITAAYNSPLHF. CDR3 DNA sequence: TGTGCCAGCAGCATTACAGCCGCCTATAATTCACCCCTCCACTTT.

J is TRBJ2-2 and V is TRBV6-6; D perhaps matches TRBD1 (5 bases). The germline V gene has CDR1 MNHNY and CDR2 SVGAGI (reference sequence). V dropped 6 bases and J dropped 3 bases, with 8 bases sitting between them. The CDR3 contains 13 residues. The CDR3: CASRSQDTGELFF. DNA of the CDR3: TGTGCCAGCAGATCACAGGACACCGGGGAGCTGTTTTTT.

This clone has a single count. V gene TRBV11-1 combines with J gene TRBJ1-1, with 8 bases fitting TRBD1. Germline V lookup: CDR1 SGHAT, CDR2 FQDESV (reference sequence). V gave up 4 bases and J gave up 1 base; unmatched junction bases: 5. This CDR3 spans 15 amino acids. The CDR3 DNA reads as TGTGCCAGCAGCTCCCCCGACAGGGGGAACACTGAAGCTTTCTTT. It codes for CASSSPDRGNTEAFF.

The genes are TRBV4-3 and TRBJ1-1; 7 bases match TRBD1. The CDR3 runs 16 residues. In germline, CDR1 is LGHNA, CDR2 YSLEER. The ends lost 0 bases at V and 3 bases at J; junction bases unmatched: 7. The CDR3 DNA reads TGCGCCAGCAGCCAAGAAGATAGAGGGGGCGACACTGAAGCTTTCTTT. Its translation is CASSQEDRGGDTEAFF.

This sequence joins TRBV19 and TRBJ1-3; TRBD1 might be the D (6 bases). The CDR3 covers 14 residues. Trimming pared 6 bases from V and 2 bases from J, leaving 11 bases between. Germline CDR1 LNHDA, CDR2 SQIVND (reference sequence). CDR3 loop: CASRLGGAGNTIYF. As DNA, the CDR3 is TGTGCCAGTAGGCTTGGGGGCGCTGGAAACACCATATATTTT.

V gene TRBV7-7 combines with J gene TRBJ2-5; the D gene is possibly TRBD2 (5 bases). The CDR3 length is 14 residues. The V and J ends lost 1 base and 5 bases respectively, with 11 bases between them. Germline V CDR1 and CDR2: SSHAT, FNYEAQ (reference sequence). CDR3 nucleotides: TGTGCCAGCAGCTTAGTCCTGGGCGGGGAGACCCAGTACTTC. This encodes CASSLVLGGETQYF.

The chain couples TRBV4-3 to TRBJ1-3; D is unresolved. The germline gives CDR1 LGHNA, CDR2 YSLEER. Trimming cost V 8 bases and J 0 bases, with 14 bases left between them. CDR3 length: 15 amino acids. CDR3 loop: CASSNRGSSGNTIYF. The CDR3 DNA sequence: TGCGCCAGCTCAAACCGGGGAAGCTCTGGAAACACCATATATTTT.

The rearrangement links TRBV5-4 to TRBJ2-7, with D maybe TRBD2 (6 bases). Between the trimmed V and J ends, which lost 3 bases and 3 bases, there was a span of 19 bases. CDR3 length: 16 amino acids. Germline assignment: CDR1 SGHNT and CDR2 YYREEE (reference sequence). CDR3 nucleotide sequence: TGTGCCAGCAGCTCAACATTAGCGGTGAATTACTACGAGCAGTACTTC. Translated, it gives CASSSTLAVNYYEQYF. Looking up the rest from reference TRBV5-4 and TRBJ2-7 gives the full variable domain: ETGVTQSPTHLIKTRGQQVTLRCSSQSGHNTVSWYQQALGQGPQFIFQYYREEENGRGNFPPRFSGLQFPNYSSELNVNALELDDSALYLCASSSTLAVNYYEQYFGPGTRLTVT.

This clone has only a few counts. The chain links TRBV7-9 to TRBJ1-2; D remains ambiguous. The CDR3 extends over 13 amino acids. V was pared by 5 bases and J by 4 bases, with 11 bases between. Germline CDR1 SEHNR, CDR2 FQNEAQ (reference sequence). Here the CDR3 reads CASSPGEVYGYTF. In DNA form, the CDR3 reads TGTGCCAGCAGCCCCGGGGAGGTCTATGGCTACACCTTC.

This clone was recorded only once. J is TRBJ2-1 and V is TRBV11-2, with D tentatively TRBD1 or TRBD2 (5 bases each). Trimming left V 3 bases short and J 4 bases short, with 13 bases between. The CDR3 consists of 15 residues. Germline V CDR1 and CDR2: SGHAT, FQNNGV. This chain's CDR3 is CASSFGTIYYNEQFF. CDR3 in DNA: TGTGCCAGCAGCTTCGGGACCATCTATTACAATGAGCAGTTCTTC.

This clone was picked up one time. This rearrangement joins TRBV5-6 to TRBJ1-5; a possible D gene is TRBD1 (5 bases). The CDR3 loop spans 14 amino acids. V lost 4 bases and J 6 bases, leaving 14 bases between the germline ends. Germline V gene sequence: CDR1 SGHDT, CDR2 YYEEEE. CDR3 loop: CASSPDRGLQPQHF. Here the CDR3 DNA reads TGTGCCAGCAGCCCTGATCGGGGCCTTCAGCCCCAGCATTTT.

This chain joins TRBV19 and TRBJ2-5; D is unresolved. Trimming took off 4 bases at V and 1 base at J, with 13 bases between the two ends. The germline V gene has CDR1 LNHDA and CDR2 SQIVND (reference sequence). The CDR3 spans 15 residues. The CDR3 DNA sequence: TGTGCCAGTAGTACTTTAAGTTTAGGCCAAGAGACCCAGTACTTC. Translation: CASSTLSLGQETQYF.

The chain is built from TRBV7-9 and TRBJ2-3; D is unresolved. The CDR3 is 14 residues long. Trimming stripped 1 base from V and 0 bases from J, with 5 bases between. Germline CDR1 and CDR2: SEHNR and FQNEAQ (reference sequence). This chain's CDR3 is CASSLVFSTDTQYF. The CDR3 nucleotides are TGTGCCAGCAGCTTAGTGTTTAGCACAGATACGCAGTATTTT.

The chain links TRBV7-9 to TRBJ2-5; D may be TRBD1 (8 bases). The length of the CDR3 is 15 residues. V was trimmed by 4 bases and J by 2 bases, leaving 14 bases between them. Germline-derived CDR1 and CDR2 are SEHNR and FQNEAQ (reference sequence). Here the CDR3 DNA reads TGTGCCAGCAGCTCCGGACAGGGAGGGCAAGAGACCCAGTACTTC. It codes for CASSSGQGGQETQYF. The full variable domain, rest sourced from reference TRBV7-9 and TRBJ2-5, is DTGVSQNPRHKITKRGQNVTFRCDPISEHNRLYWYRQTLGQGPEFLTYFQNEAQLEKSRLLSDRFSAERPKGSFSTLEIQRTEQGDSAMYLCASSSGQGGQETQYFGPGTRLLVL.

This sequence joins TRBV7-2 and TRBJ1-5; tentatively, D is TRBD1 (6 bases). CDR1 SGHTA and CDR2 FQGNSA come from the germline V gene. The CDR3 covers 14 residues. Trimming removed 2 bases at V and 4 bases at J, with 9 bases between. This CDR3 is CASSLRGSNQPQHF. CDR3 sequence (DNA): TGTGCCAGCAGCTTAAGGGGGTCAAATCAGCCCCAGCATTTT.

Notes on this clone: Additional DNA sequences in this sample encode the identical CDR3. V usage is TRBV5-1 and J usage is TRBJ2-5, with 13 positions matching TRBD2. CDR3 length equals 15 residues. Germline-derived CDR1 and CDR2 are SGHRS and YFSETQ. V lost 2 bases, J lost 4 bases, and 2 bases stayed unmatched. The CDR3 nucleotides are TGCGCCAGCAGCTTAAGGACTAGCGGGGGAGAGACCCAGTACTTC. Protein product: CASSLRTSGGETQYF.

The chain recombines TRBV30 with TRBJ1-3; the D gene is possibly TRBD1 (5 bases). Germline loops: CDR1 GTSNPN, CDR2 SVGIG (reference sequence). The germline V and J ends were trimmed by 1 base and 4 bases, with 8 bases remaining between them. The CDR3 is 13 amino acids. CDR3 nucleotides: TGTGCCTGGAGTGGGGGCCTCGGAAACACCATATATTTT. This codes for CAWSGGLGNTIYF.

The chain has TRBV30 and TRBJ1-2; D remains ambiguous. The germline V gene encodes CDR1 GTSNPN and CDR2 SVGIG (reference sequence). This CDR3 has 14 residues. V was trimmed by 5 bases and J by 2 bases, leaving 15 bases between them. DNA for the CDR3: TGTGCCTGGTCCACCGGGTATCCAAACTATGGCTACACCTTC. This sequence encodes CAWSTGYPNYGYTF.

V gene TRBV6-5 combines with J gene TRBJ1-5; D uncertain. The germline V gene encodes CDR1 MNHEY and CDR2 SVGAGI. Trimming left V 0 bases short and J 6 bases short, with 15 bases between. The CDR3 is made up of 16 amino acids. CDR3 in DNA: TGTGCCAGCAGTTACTCGAGTCCGGGTCATGGTCAGCCCCAGCATTTT. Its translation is CASSYSSPGHGQPQHF.

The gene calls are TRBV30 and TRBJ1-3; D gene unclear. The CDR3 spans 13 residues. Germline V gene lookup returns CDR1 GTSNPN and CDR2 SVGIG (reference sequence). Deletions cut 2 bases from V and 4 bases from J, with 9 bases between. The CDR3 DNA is TGTGCCTGGAGTAACCTCCAGGGAAACACCATATATTTT. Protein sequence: CAWSNLQGNTIYF.

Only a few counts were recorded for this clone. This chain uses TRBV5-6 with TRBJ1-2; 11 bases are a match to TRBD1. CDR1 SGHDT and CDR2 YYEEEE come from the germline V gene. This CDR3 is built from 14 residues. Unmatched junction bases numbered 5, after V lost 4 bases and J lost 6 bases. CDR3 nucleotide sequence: TGTGCCAGCAGCGGGTGGGACAGGGGGAATGGCTACACCTTC. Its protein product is CASSGWDRGNGYTF.

The DNA of the CDR3 is TGTGCCAGCAGCCTAGGGGCTCTAGGAGAAGCTTTCTTT. It is translated as CASSLGALGEAFF. This rearrangement joins TRBV7-9 to TRBJ1-1; weak D call: TRBD1 (5 bases). Between the trimmed V and J ends, which lost 5 bases and 8 bases, there was a span of 15 bases. Germline loops: CDR1 SEHNR, CDR2 FQNEAQ (reference sequence). This CDR3 region has 13 residues.

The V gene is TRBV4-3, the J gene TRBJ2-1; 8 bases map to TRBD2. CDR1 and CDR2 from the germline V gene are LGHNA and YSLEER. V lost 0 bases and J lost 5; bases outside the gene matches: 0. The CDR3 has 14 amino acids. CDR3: CASSQEAGDNEQFF. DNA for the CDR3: TGCGCCAGCAGCCAAGAAGCGGGGGACAATGAGCAGTTCTTC.

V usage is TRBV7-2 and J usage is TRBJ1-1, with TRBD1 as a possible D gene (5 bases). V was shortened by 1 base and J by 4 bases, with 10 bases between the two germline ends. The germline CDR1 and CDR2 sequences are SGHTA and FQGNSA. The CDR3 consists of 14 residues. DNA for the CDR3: TGTGCCAGCAGCTTAGGGAAGGGGACCACTGAAGCTTTCTTT. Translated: CASSLGKGTTEAFF.

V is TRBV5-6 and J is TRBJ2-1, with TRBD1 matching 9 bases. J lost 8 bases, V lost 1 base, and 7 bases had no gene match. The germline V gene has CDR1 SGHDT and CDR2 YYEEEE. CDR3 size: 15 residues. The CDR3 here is CASSLIGTGIYEQFF. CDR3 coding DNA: TGTGCCAGCAGCTTGATCGGGACAGGGATATATGAGCAGTTCTTC. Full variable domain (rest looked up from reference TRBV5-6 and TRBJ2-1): DAGVTQSPTHLIKTRGQQVTLRCSPKSGHDTVSWYQQALGQGPQFIFQYYEEEERQRGNFPDRFSGHQFPNYSSELNVNALLLGDSALYLCASSLIGTGIYEQFFGPGTRLTVL.

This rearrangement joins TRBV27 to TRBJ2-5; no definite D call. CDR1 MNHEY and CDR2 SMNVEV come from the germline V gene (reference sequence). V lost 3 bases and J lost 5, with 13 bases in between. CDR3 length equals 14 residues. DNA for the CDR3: TGTGCCAGCAGTTTTTTTAACCAAATGGAGACCCAGTACTTC. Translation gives CASSFFNQMETQYF.

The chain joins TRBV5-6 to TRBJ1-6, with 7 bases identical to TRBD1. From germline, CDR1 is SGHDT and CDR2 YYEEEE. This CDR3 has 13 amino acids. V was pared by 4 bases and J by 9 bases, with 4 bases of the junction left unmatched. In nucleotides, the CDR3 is TGTGCCAGCAGCCCACAGGGGTTTTCACCCCTCCACTTT. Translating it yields CASSPQGFSPLHF.

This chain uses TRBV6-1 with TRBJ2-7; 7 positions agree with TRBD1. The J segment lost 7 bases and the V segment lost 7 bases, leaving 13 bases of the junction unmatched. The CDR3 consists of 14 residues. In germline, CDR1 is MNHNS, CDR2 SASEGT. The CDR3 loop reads CASKPPQGLYEQYF. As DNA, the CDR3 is TGTGCCAGCAAGCCCCCACAGGGGTTGTATGAGCAGTACTTC.

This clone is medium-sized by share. This CDR3 reads CASSFWGSLMKKGALFF. The CDR3 region has the DNA TGTGCCAGCAGCTTCTGGGGATCACTAATGAAAAAGGGGGCGCTGTTTTTT. V gene TRBV5-6 combines with J gene TRBJ1-4, with TRBD1 matching 7 bases. The trim removed 2 bases at V and 14 bases at J, leaving 21 bases unmatched. This CDR3 comprises 17 residues. Germline V CDR1 and CDR2: SGHDT, YYEEEE.

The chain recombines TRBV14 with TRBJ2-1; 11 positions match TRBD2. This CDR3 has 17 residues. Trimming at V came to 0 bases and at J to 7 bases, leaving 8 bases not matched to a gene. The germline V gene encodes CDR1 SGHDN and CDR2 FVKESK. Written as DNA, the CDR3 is TGTGCCAGCAGCCAAGAAGAGGGACTAGCGGAATCTAATGAGCAGTTCTTC. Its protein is CASSQEEGLAESNEQFF.

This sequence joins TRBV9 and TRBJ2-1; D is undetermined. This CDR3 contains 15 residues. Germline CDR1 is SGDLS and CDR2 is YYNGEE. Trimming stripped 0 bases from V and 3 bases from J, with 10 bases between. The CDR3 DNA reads TGTGCCAGCAGCGTAGACCCCGCTTTCTACAATGAGCAGTTCTTC. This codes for CASSVDPAFYNEQFF.